The next 30 T cell receptor beta chains were all read from a single sample in a study of OX40 agonist ivuxolimab in advanced cancers. The library was made by the immunoSEQ multiplex PCR assay. As stored in TCRdb, this immuneACCESS dataset retains in-frame rearrangements with V and J assigned. A fraction of the clones does not appear; measured against another copy, unresolved V genes explain less than half of the discrepancy, and the remainder lacks a known reason. In all, the sample holds tens of thousands of clones, and around 88% of those were seen once. The ten largest clones take up about 2.4% of the sample. The material was CD4+ or CD8+ T cells sorted from blood, obtained in a trial of the OX40 agonist ivuxolimab. These receptor sequences come from an adult with an advanced solid tumor such as melanoma, head and neck, liver or kidney cancer.

V usage is TRBV7-7 and J usage is TRBJ1-6, with D maybe TRBD1 (6 bases). Germline V gives CDR1 SSHAT, CDR2 FNYEAQ (reference sequence). This CDR3 region has 14 residues. For the CDR3, the DNA is TGTGCTAGCGAGAAGACAGGAGGGAATTCACCCCTCCACTTT. This gives the protein CASEKTGGNSPLHF.

This chain links TRBV19 with TRBJ1-2; no firm D call. The CDR3 runs to 13 residues. V lost 0 bases and J lost 8, with 10 bases in between. The germline gives CDR1 LNHDA, CDR2 SQIVND (reference sequence). CDR3 residues: CASSIDRVSGYTF. The DNA of the CDR3 is TGTGCCAGTAGTATAGACCGAGTATCGGGCTACACCTTC.

A single count supports this clone. This chain uses TRBV11-1 with TRBJ1-2; 7 bases line up with TRBD1. V was clipped by 4 bases and J by 4 bases; unmatched bases: 9. Per the germline V gene, CDR1 is SGHAT and CDR2 is FQDESV (reference sequence). CDR3 size: 15 residues. CDR3 amino acids: CASSSPDDRAYGYTF. CDR3 DNA sequence: TGTGCCAGCAGCTCCCCTGACGACAGGGCCTATGGCTACACCTTC.

Note on this clone: A junction end diverges from the germline sequence, so it may reflect a read error. The chain is built from TRBV7-7 and TRBJ1-1, with TRBD1 as a possible D gene (5 bases). CDR3 length: 13 residues. Germline V gene lookup returns CDR1 SSHAT and CDR2 FNYEAQ (reference sequence). The CDR3 DNA sequence: TGTGCTAGCAGCTTATCCAGGGACACTGAAGCTTTCTTT. Amino acids: CASSLSRDTEAFF.

The chain combines TRBV11-2 with TRBJ1-3; D uncertain. Deletions cut 4 bases from V and 0 bases from J, with 13 bases between. The CDR3 is 16 residues long. The V gene's germline CDR1 is SGHAT and CDR2 FQNNGV. The CDR3 bases are TGTGCCAGCAGCTGGAGGACTGACCTCTCTGGAAACACCATATATTTT. Residues: CASSWRTDLSGNTIYF.

As concerns this clone: A junction end diverges from the germline sequence, so it may reflect a read error. This chain links TRBV2 with TRBJ2-2; weak D call: TRBD1 (6 bases). From germline, CDR1 is SNHLY and CDR2 FYNNEI. CDR3 length: 12 residues. CDR3 amino acids: CASSGDNQAGVF. The CDR3 region has the DNA TGTGCCAGCAGTGGTGACAACCAGGCAGGGGTTTTT.

This clone was counted a few times. The chain is built from TRBV29-1 and TRBJ2-7; tentative D call: TRBD1 (6 bases). Trimming stripped 8 bases from V and 5 bases from J, with 13 bases between. This CDR3 is 11 amino acids long. CDR1 SQVTM and CDR2 ANQGSEA come from the germline V gene. CDR3 sequence reads: CSLYTGNEQYF. CDR3 nucleotide sequence: TGCAGCTTGTACACAGGGAACGAGCAGTACTTC.

The gene calls are TRBV7-3 and TRBJ2-1, with a tentative D call TRBD2 (6 bases). The CDR3 length is 13 residues. The germline V gene has CDR1 SGHTA and CDR2 FQGTGA. Trimming stripped 3 bases from V and 9 bases from J, with 12 bases between. Written as DNA, the CDR3 is TGTGCCAGCAGCTTTTCGGGGGTACCTGAGCAGTTCTTC. This codes for CASSFSGVPEQFF.

This clone was picked up one time. The CDR3 DNA is TGTGCCAGCAGCTTAACGGTCCCCGGGGAGCTGTTTTTT. This sequence encodes CASSLTVPGELFF. The chain employs TRBV7-3 and TRBJ2-2; D call uncertain. Looked up from germline, CDR1 is SGHTA and CDR2 is FQGTGA. V lost 0 bases and J 6 bases, leaving 5 bases between the germline ends. The CDR3 extends over 13 amino acids.

A few counts support this clone. This chain uses TRBV30 with TRBJ1-6, with a weak D call TRBD1 (6 bases). The length of the CDR3 is 12 residues. CDR1 GTSNPN and CDR2 SVGIG come from the germline V gene (reference sequence). Trimming took off 2 bases at V and 7 bases at J, with 6 bases between the two ends. The CDR3 sequence: CAWSRGNSPLHF. The CDR3 nucleotides read TGTGCCTGGAGTAGGGGGAATTCACCCCTCCACTTT.

The V call is TRBV7-9, the J call TRBJ1-6, with D unclear. The V gene lost 6 bases and the J gene lost 5 bases, with 11 bases spanning the gap. The V gene's germline CDR1 is SEHNR and CDR2 FQNEAQ (reference sequence). The CDR3 has 14 amino acids. The CDR3 region has the DNA TGTGCCAGCAGTGAGGACGGAAATAATTCACCCCTCCACTTT. Its translation is CASSEDGNNSPLHF.

The chain couples TRBV11-2 to TRBJ2-1; D gene uncertain. This CDR3 is built from 15 residues. Germline values: CDR1 SGHAT, CDR2 FQNNGV. Trimming removed 0 bases from V and 5 bases from J, with 11 bases in between. CDR3 in amino acids: CASSLDQSAHNEQFF. CDR3 nucleotide sequence: TGTGCCAGCAGCTTAGACCAGTCCGCCCACAATGAGCAGTTCTTC.

This clone was detected once. V usage is TRBV7-2 and J usage is TRBJ2-1; D perhaps matches TRBD2 (6 bases). Per the germline V gene, CDR1 is SGHTA and CDR2 is FQGNSA. Trimming pared 2 bases from V and 9 bases from J, leaving 14 bases between. The CDR3 length is 14 residues. The CDR3 region has the DNA TGTGCCAGCAGCTTAATAATCGTGGGGGGTGAGCAGTTCTTC. The encoded protein is CASSLIIVGGEQFF.

This clone has a single count. The rearrangement uses TRBV6-5 and TRBJ1-3, with D unresolved. Trimming took off 0 bases at V and 0 bases at J, with 9 bases between the two ends. This CDR3 comprises 16 residues. Germline V lookup: CDR1 MNHEY, CDR2 SVGAGI. CDR3 residues: CASSYSGANSGNTIYF. The CDR3 DNA reads TGTGCCAGCAGTTACTCAGGAGCAAACTCTGGAAACACCATATATTTT.

The V and J genes are TRBV4-2 and TRBJ1-5; 7 nucleotides line up with TRBD1. Germline CDR1 is LGHNA and CDR2 is YNFKEQ. The CDR3 is 16 residues long. Trimming took 3 bases from V and 7 from J; bases not matched to a gene: 12. CDR3 in amino acids: CASSHGHPQGEQPQHF. CDR3 bases: TGTGCCAGCAGCCATGGACATCCCCAGGGGGAGCAGCCCCAGCATTTT.

This chain joins TRBV30 and TRBJ2-5, with TRBD1 matching 7 bases. From germline, CDR1 is GTSNPN and CDR2 SVGIG (reference sequence). With V trimmed by 3 bases and J by 3 bases, 10 bases remained unmatched. The CDR3 spans 15 residues. The CDR3 nucleotides are TGTGCCTGGAGATCCCCACAGGGGCCCAAAGAGACCCAGTACTTC. Its protein is CAWRSPQGPKETQYF.

The V and J genes are TRBV28 and TRBJ1-5, with D unclear. Trimming shortened V by 3 bases and J by 9 bases, and 6 bases separated the two germline ends. Germline-derived CDR1 and CDR2 are MDHEN and SYDVKM. This CDR3 is built from 11 residues. CDR3 sequence reads: CASSFGGPQHF. The CDR3 DNA is TGTGCCAGCAGTTTCGGTGGGCCCCAGCATTTT.

The V gene is TRBV29-1, the J gene TRBJ1-1; D is perhaps TRBD1 (6 bases). The CDR3 runs to 12 residues. Germline CDR1 and CDR2: SQVTM and ANQGSEA. CDR3 residues: CSGGGADTEAFF. The CDR3 DNA reads TGCAGTGGGGGGGGCGCAGATACTGAAGCTTTCTTT. Complete variable domain (other parts from reference TRBV29-1 and TRBJ1-1): SAVISQKPSRDICQRGTSLTIQCQVDSQVTMMFWYRQQPGQSLTLIATANQGSEATYESGFVIDKFPISRPNLTFSTLTVSNMSPEDSSIYLCSGGGADTEAFFGQGTRLTVV.

The chain recombines TRBV21-1 with TRBJ2-6; the table assigns TRBD2, which was not confirmed against the DNA. TRBV21-1 corresponds to a pseudogene. The CDR3 spans 20 residues. This CDR3 reads CASSKSGSHGKLSGANVLTF. CDR3 DNA: TGTGCCAGCAGCAAATCGGGGAGCCATGGGAAACTCTCTGGGGCCAACGTCCTGACTTTC.

V gene TRBV19 combines with J gene TRBJ1-5; D perhaps matches TRBD1 (6 bases). Germline V gene data show CDR1 as LNHDA and CDR2 as SQIVND (reference sequence). The CDR3 extends over 15 amino acids. V shed 6 bases and J shed 2 bases, with 14 bases lying between them. The CDR3 DNA follows: TGTGCCAGTAGGTTACAGGGATGGGGCAATCAGCCCCAGCATTTT. Residues: CASRLQGWGNQPQHF.

V usage is TRBV6-1 and J usage is TRBJ2-5; unclear D gene. The V and J ends lost 5 bases and 5 bases respectively, with 9 bases between them. The CDR3 runs 12 residues. Germline V CDR1 and CDR2: MNHNS, SASEGT. The DNA of the CDR3 is TGTGCCAGCAGTAAAATCGGGGAGACCCAGTACTTC. Protein sequence: CASSKIGETQYF.

The CDR3 DNA reads TGTGCCAGCAGCCCGACTAGCGGGGGAGTCTACGAGCAGTACTTC. It is translated as CASSPTSGGVYEQYF. This chain joins TRBV5-4 and TRBJ2-7; 12 positions match TRBD2. V was pared by 4 bases and J by 3 bases, with 5 bases of the junction left unmatched. The CDR3 is made up of 15 amino acids. CDR1 and CDR2 (germline): SGHNT, YYREEE (reference sequence).

The V gene is TRBV6-1, the J gene TRBJ2-3, with TRBD1 matching over 10 bases. This CDR3 has 17 amino acids. J was trimmed by 5 bases and V by 4 bases; bases with no gene match: 12. CDR1 is MNHNS and CDR2 is SASEGT in the germline V gene. The CDR3 DNA follows: TGTGCCAGCAGTGCGATGCGGGACAGGGGCAATGAAGATACGCAGTATTTT. Translation: CASSAMRDRGNEDTQYF.

The rearrangement joins TRBV4-3 to TRBJ1-2; 7 bases line up with TRBD1. This CDR3 has 15 residues. CDR1 and CDR2 (germline): LGHNA, YSLEER. J gave up 2 bases and V 1 base, and 4 bases lay outside the gene matches. CDR3 DNA sequence: TGCGCCAGCAGCCAAGCATCACAGGGGAACTATGGCTACACCTTC. The encoded protein is CASSQASQGNYGYTF.

In its sample, this clone was seen a few times. The CDR3 protein is CASSPSGTEANYGYTF. CDR3 in DNA: TGTGCCAGTAGCCCCTCCGGGACAGAAGCAAACTATGGCTACACCTTC. The chain employs TRBV19 and TRBJ1-2, with 7 nucleotides matching TRBD1. V shed 6 bases, J shed 2 bases, and the junction held 12 bases outside the gene matches. The length of the CDR3 is 16 residues. Germline V gives CDR1 LNHDA, CDR2 SQIVND (reference sequence).

V and J are TRBV19 and TRBJ2-5; D possibly matches TRBD1 or TRBD2 (5 bases each). Germline values: CDR1 LNHDA, CDR2 SQIVND (reference sequence). This CDR3 contains 16 residues. Trimming took off 5 bases at V and 2 bases at J, with 18 bases between the two ends. CDR3 sequence (DNA): TGTGCCAGTAGTCCGGGGTTGACAGACTATCAAGAGACCCAGTACTTC. Protein sequence: CASSPGLTDYQETQYF.

V and J are TRBV11-3 and TRBJ2-3; possibly TRBD2 for D (5 bases). The CDR3 spans 14 residues. CDR1 is SGHNT and CDR2 is YENEEA in the germline V gene. V dropped 1 base and J dropped 2 bases, with 7 bases sitting between them. The CDR3 DNA reads TGTGCCAGCAGCTTAGGGGGAGTCACAGATACGCAGTATTTT. Amino acids: CASSLGGVTDTQYF.

The genes are TRBV5-4 and TRBJ2-3, with 10 nucleotides matching TRBD1. The V gene end was trimmed by 3 bases and the J gene end by 2 bases; junction bases not matched to a gene: 6. Germline CDR1 is SGHNT and CDR2 is YYREEE (reference sequence). This CDR3 has 16 residues. The CDR3 DNA sequence: TGTGCCAGCAGCTGGATGACAGGGGGCCTCACAGATACGCAGTATTTT. Encoded protein: CASSWMTGGLTDTQYF.

A note on this clone: Compared with germline, one end of the junction differs, possibly owing to a read error. The chain carries TRBV7-9 and TRBJ2-3; 7 bases map to TRBD2. The CDR3 consists of 15 residues. Germline V gene data show CDR1 as SEHNR and CDR2 as FQNEAQ (reference sequence). CDR3 sequence (DNA): TGTGCCAGCACCTTAGCGGGCCCGAGCACAGATACGCAGTATTTT. Translated: CASTLAGPSTDTQYF. Complete variable domain (other parts from reference TRBV7-9 and TRBJ2-3): DTGVSQNPRHKITKRGQNVTFRCDPISEHNRLYWYRQTLGQGPEFLTYFQNEAQLEKSRLLSDRFSAERPKGSFSTLEIQRTEQGDSAMYLCASTLAGPSTDTQYFGPGTRLTVL.

The chain has TRBV28 and TRBJ2-5; TRBD2 is a possible D gene (6 bases). The assigned J gene may be wrong: the sequence end matches TRBJ2-7 better. There are 14 residues in the CDR3. Germline CDR1 reads MDHEN; CDR2 reads SYDVKM. The CDR3 DNA reads as TGTGCCAGCAGTCGGGGGTTCAGCGGCTACGAGCAGTACTTC. Residues: CASSRGFSGYEQYF.